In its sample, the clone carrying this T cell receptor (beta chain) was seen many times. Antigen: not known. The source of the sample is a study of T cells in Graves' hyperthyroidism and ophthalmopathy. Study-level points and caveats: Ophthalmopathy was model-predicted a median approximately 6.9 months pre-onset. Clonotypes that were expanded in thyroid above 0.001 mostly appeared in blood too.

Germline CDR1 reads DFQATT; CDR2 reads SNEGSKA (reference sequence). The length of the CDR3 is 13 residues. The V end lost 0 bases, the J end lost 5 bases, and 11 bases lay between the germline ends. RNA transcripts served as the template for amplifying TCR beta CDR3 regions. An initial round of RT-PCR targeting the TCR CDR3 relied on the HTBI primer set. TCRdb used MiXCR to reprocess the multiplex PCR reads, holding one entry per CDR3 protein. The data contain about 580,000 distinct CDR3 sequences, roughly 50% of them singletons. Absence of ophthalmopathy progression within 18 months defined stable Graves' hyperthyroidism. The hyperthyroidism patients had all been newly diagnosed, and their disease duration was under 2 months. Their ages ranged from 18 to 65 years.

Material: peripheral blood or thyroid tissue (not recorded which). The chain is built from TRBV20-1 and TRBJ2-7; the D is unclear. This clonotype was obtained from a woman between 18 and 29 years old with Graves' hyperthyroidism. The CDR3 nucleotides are TGCAGTGCTAGAGATACCCAAGTCCACGAGCAGTACTTC. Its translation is CSARDTQVHEQYF.